The 28 T cell receptor beta chains listed next were all sequenced from one sample in a study of blood T cell repertoires in COVID-19 (dated by TCRdb to the early 2020s). Libraries were prepared through the immunoSEQ multiplex PCR assay. TCRdb carries this immuneACCESS record with in-frame sequences only. Its versions omit some clonotypes, under half of them owing to an unresolved V gene in the studies checked, with the rest unexplained. This sample holds about 120,000 clones; over 75% were observed only once. Clones ranked in the top ten supply about 3.8% of the sample. Sequencing was performed on peripheral blood. Every receptor here comes from a man in his sixties with acute or convalescent COVID-19.

The chain links TRBV28 to TRBJ1-5; 7 bases are a match to TRBD1. V shed 7 bases, J shed 7 bases, and the junction held 10 bases outside the gene matches. The CDR3 has 14 amino acids. The V gene's germline CDR1 is MDHEN and CDR2 SYDVKM. DNA for the CDR3: TGTGCCAGCACTCTTGGACAGGTCCTACAGCCCCAGCATTTT. It translates to CASTLGQVLQPQHF.

The gene calls are TRBV6-2 or TRBV6-3 and TRBJ2-7, with TRBD1 identical over 8 bases. This CDR3 comprises 14 residues. Germline lookup yields CDR1 MNHEY and CDR2 SVGEGT. With V trimmed by 6 bases and J by 6 bases, 10 bases remained unmatched. CDR3 in DNA: TGTGCCAGCAGCCGCACAGGACAGGGAAGCGAGCAGTACTTC. It is translated as CASSRTGQGSEQYF.

This clone was detected a few times. This chain joins TRBV27 and TRBJ2-5; TRBD2 matches 7 bases. The germline V gene encodes CDR1 MNHEY and CDR2 SMNVEV (reference sequence). V was pared by 8 bases and J by 3 bases, with 12 bases of the junction left unmatched. The CDR3 has 15 residues. The CDR3 bases are TGTGCCAGCGGGGGAGGGAGGACGATAGAAGAGACCCAGTACTTC. Its protein product is CASGGGRTIEETQYF.

The V gene is TRBV23-1, the J gene TRBJ2-7, with D possibly TRBD1 on 5 matching bases. TRBV23-1 has ORF status, its function being uncertain. The V end lost 0 bases, the J end lost 0 bases, and 9 bases lay between the germline ends. The CDR3 spans 15 residues. The CDR3 loop is CASSQSTQGSYEQYF. In nucleotides, the CDR3 is TGCGCCAGCAGTCAATCGACGCAGGGCTCCTACGAGCAGTACTTC.

The CDR3 nucleotides are TGTGCCAGCCAGCCAGGGTTCAGGGGCTCACCCCTCCACTTT. This codes for CASQPGFRGSPLHF. The rearrangement links TRBV6-5 to TRBJ1-6; TRBD1 is a possible D gene (6 bases). CDR3 length equals 14 residues. The V gene lost 8 bases and the J gene lost 10 bases, with 18 bases spanning the gap. CDR1 is MNHEY and CDR2 is SVGAGI in the germline V gene.

V gene TRBV6-5 combines with J gene TRBJ1-1; D call uncertain. CDR1 MNHEY and CDR2 SVGAGI come from the germline V gene. This CDR3 spans 13 amino acids. Trimming pared 2 bases from V and 3 bases from J, leaving 7 bases between. The CDR3 sequence is CASSYDGYTEAFF. In DNA, the CDR3 is TGTGCCAGCAGTTACGACGGGTACACTGAAGCTTTCTTT.

The DNA of the CDR3 is TGCGCCAGCAGCCCCGGACTAGCGGGGCCCGGAAAGGAGACCCAGTACTTC. Translated: CASSPGLAGPGKETQYF. The chain recombines TRBV5-1 with TRBJ2-5, with 12 bases aligning to TRBD2. V shed 4 bases, J shed 5 bases, and the junction held 12 bases outside the gene matches. The V gene's germline CDR1 is SGHRS and CDR2 YFSETQ. The CDR3 spans 17 residues.

V is TRBV28 and J is TRBJ2-1, with TRBD2 identical over 11 bases. Trimming took 9 bases from V and 8 from J; bases not matched to a gene: 9. Germline loops: CDR1 MDHEN, CDR2 SYDVKM. The CDR3 loop spans 14 amino acids. The CDR3, as DNA: TGTGCCAGTTTGCCACTAGCGGGAGACGATGAGCAGTTCTTC. Protein: CASLPLAGDDEQFF.

About this clone itself: At one of its ends the junction is not consistent with the germline gene, which may arise from a read error. The chain joins TRBV7-7 to TRBJ2-5, with 8 bases identical to TRBD1. The CDR3 runs 20 residues. The germline V gene encodes CDR1 SSHAT and CDR2 FNYEAQ (reference sequence). The CDR3 DNA is TGTGCTAGCAGCTTATTTGGCCCCTCCCCGGGACAGGATTACCAAGAGACCCAGTACTTC. The encoded protein is CASSLFGPSPGQDYQETQYF.

This rearrangement joins TRBV7-2 to TRBJ2-1, with D possibly TRBD2 on 7 matching bases. The CDR3 spans 15 residues. Germline V lookup: CDR1 SGHTA, CDR2 FQGNSA. V was cut by 5 bases and J by 7 bases, with 18 bases left in between. The CDR3 DNA is TGTGCCAGCAGCCCCGGGGGGCTGTCAAGAAATGAGCAGTTCTTC. Its translation is CASSPGGLSRNEQFF.

CDR3 bases: TGCGCCAGCAGCTTGGGACAGGGGGCTTCACCCCTCCACTTT. This codes for CASSLGQGASPLHF. The chain recombines TRBV5-1 with TRBJ1-6; 10 bases are a match to TRBD1. Germline V gives CDR1 SGHRS, CDR2 YFSETQ. Unmatched junction bases numbered 0, after V lost 0 bases and J lost 9 bases. The CDR3 is 14 amino acids.

This clone has a handful of counts. This rearrangement joins TRBV2 to TRBJ1-6; a weak D match, TRBD1 (5 bases). Trimming pared 6 bases from V and 10 bases from J, leaving 10 bases between. CDR1 and CDR2 from the germline V gene are SNHLY and FYNNEI. The CDR3 is made up of 12 amino acids. The CDR3 DNA follows: TGTGCCAGCAGAAGGGGAGGCTCACCCCTCCACTTT. This gives the protein CASRRGGSPLHF.

V gene TRBV19 combines with J gene TRBJ1-2; possibly TRBD1 for D (5 bases). Germline V gives CDR1 LNHDA, CDR2 SQIVND (reference sequence). Trimming took 9 bases from V and 4 from J, leaving 15 bases between them. The CDR3 length is 13 residues. This chain's CDR3 is CASSQVLGYGYTF. DNA for the CDR3: TGTGCCAGCTCACAGGTCTTGGGCTATGGCTACACCTTC.

The J gene is TRBJ2-7, the V gene TRBV3-1 (or the pseudogene TRBV3-2), with TRBD2 as a possible D gene (5 bases). The V end lost 2 bases, the J end lost 6 bases, and 11 bases lay between the germline ends. The germline CDR1 and CDR2 sequences are LGHDT and YNNKEL (reference sequence). The CDR3 runs to 13 residues. The CDR3 protein is CASSQTLASEQYF. The CDR3 DNA reads as TGTGCCAGCAGCCAAACCTTAGCGAGCGAGCAGTACTTC.

V is TRBV11-3 and J is TRBJ2-2, with 7 bases aligning to TRBD2. The trim removed 5 bases at V and 6 bases at J, leaving 3 bases unmatched. Per germline, CDR1 SGHNT and CDR2 YENEEA. The CDR3 spans 13 residues. CDR3 bases: TGTGCCAGCAGCCCGCGGGGGTCCGGGGAGCTGTTTTTT. Amino acids: CASSPRGSGELFF. The full variable domain, rest sourced from reference TRBV11-3 and TRBJ2-2, is EAGVVQSPRYKIIEKKQPVAFWCNPISGHNTLYWYLQNLGQGPELLIRYENEEAVDDSQLPKDRFSAERLKGVDSTLKIQPAELGDSAVYLCASSPRGSGELFFGEGSRLTVL.

This clone was observed once. The rearrangement uses TRBV15 and TRBJ2-1; D possibly corresponds to TRBD2 (5 bases). This CDR3 region has 15 residues. The V and J ends lost 0 bases and 6 bases respectively, with 12 bases between them. The germline V gene encodes CDR1 LNHNV and CDR2 YYDKDF (reference sequence). This CDR3 reads CATSRDEGTSNEQFF. CDR3 nucleotides: TGTGCCACCAGCAGAGATGAGGGAACGAGCAATGAGCAGTTCTTC. The full variable domain, with the rest looked up from reference TRBV15 and TRBJ2-1, is DAMVIQNPRYQVTQFGKPVTLSCSQTLNHNVMYWYQQKSSQAPKLLFHYYDKDFNNEADTPDNFQSRRPNTSFCFLDIRSPGLGDTAMYLCATSRDEGTSNEQFFGPGTRLTVL.

The chain has TRBV9 and TRBJ2-3; 7 nucleotides match TRBD1. Germline V CDR1 and CDR2: SGDLS, YYNGEE. V trimming: 6 bases; J trimming: 0 bases; junction bases outside the gene matches: 10. This CDR3 has 16 residues. The CDR3 region is CASNPHPGQSTDTQYF. CDR3 nucleotide sequence: TGTGCCAGCAATCCCCATCCGGGACAGAGCACAGATACGCAGTATTTT.

As concerns this clone: At one end, the junction sequence differs from germline, possibly due to a read error. V is TRBV7-7 and J is TRBJ2-3; 7 bases line up with TRBD2. Germline assignment: CDR1 SSHAT and CDR2 FNYEAQ (reference sequence). The CDR3 has 16 amino acids. The CDR3 DNA is TGTGCTAGCAGCTCCGGGACCCGGGGAGGGGCAGATACGCAGTATTTT. This sequence encodes CASSSGTRGGADTQYF.

The chain links TRBV7-2 to TRBJ1-2; a possible D gene is TRBD1 (6 bases). Trimming removed 5 bases from V and 4 bases from J, with 11 bases in between. Germline CDR1 SGHTA, CDR2 FQGNSA. CDR3 length: 13 residues. Here the CDR3 DNA reads TGTGCCAGCAGCCCCCGACAGGTCTATGGCTACACCTTC. Translated: CASSPRQVYGYTF.

This chain connects TRBV4-1 to TRBJ2-7; the match to TRBD2 covers 14 bases. From germline, CDR1 is MGHRA and CDR2 YSYEKL. Losses at the gene ends were 1 base for V and 4 bases for J; bases not matched to a gene: 6. CDR3 length: 17 residues. The CDR3 reads CASSQVGGLAGEYEQYF. CDR3 nucleotide sequence: TGCGCCAGCAGCCAAGTAGGGGGACTAGCGGGAGAGTACGAGCAGTACTTC.

The chain links TRBV28 to TRBJ2-2, with D perhaps TRBD1 (6 bases). The CDR3 runs to 14 residues. Trimming pared 5 bases from V and 4 bases from J, leaving 11 bases between. Germline-derived CDR1 and CDR2 are MDHEN and SYDVKM. CDR3 DNA sequence: TGTGCCAGCAGTCGGACAGATTCCACCGGGGAGCTGTTTTTT. It specifies CASSRTDSTGELFF.

The gene calls are TRBV28 and TRBJ1-1; 8 bases map to TRBD1. The CDR3 has 13 amino acids. Germline values: CDR1 MDHEN, CDR2 SYDVKM. The V gene end was trimmed by 3 bases and the J gene end by 5 bases; junction bases not matched to a gene: 2. CDR3 coding DNA: TGTGCCAGCAGTTTCACAGGGGGGACTGAAGCTTTCTTT. Translation gives CASSFTGGTEAFF.

The rearrangement links TRBV24-1 to TRBJ2-7; no definite D call. Trimming removed 4 bases at V and 5 bases at J, with 11 bases between. This CDR3 spans 13 amino acids. CDR1 and CDR2 from the germline V gene are KGHDR and SFDVKD. CDR3 loop: CATSEFGVNEQYF. The CDR3 nucleotides are TGTGCCACCAGTGAATTCGGTGTCAACGAGCAGTACTTC.

The V gene is TRBV7-6, the J gene TRBJ2-2, with 7 bases aligning to TRBD1. Germline CDR1 reads SGHVS; CDR2 reads FNYEAQ. Trimming took 3 bases from V and 2 from J; bases not matched to a gene: 6. The CDR3 length is 16 residues. CDR3 nucleotides: TGTGCCAGCAGCTTTCTCTCAGGGGGAAACACCGGGGAGCTGTTTTTT. Protein product: CASSFLSGGNTGELFF.

This sequence joins TRBV10-2 and TRBJ2-2; 12 nucleotides match TRBD2. The CDR3 is 17 residues long. V lost 10 bases and J lost 2; bases outside the gene matches: 11. The germline gives CDR1 WSHSY, CDR2 SAAADI. CDR3 residues: CAILATSGSLNTGELFF. CDR3 nucleotide sequence: TGCGCCATTCTAGCGACTAGCGGGAGCCTTAACACCGGGGAGCTGTTTTTT.

This rearrangement joins TRBV7-9 to TRBJ2-2, with TRBD2 as a possible D gene (5 bases). Looked up from germline, CDR1 is SEHNR and CDR2 is FQNEAQ (reference sequence). V lost 0 bases and J 5 bases, leaving 13 bases between the germline ends. This CDR3 comprises 16 residues. CDR3 DNA sequence: TGTGCCAGCAGCTTAGCGGCCGGGATGGGTACCGGGGAGCTGTTTTTT. Encoded protein: CASSLAAGMGTGELFF.

This clone was found once. The chain links TRBV30 to TRBJ2-1; tentative D call: TRBD2 (6 bases). The CDR3 runs 12 residues. From germline, CDR1 is GTSNPN and CDR2 SVGIG (reference sequence). The V end lost 5 bases, the J end lost 6 bases, and 11 bases lay between the germline ends. The CDR3 reads CAWARDINEQFF. The CDR3 nucleotides are TGTGCCTGGGCGCGGGATATCAATGAGCAGTTCTTC.

The rearrangement joins TRBV5-8 to TRBJ1-6; TRBD1 matches 7 bases. J lost 8 bases, V lost 3 bases, and 8 bases had no gene match. The germline V gene has CDR1 SGHTS and CDR2 YDEGEE. This CDR3 spans 15 amino acids. CDR3 residues: CASSSYRGADSPLHF. The DNA for the CDR3 is TGTGCCAGCAGCTCTTACAGGGGCGCCGATTCACCCCTCCACTTT.